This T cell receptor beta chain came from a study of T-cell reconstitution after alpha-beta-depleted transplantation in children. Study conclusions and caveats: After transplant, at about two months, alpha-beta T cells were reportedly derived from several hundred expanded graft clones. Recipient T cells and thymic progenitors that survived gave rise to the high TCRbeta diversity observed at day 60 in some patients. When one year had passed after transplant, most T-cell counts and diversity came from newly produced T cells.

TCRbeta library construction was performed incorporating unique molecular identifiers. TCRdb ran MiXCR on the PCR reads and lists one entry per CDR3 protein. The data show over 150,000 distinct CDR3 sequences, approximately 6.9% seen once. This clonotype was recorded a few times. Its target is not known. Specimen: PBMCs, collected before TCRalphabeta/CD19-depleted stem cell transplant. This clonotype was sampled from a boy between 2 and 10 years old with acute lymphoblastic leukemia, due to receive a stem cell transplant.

The CDR3 DNA reads as TGTGCCAGCAGCGTGGGGCTTAACTACGAGCAGTACTTC. Translated, it gives CASSVGLNYEQYF. The chain couples TRBV4-2 to TRBJ2-7; D possibly corresponds to TRBD1 (5 bases). CDR1 and CDR2 (germline): LGHNA, YNFKEQ. Trimming left V 5 bases short and J 3 bases short, with 11 bases between. The CDR3 has 13 amino acids.